This paragraph reports one TCR beta chain. The record originates from a study of sequential checkpoint blockade in melanoma. The CDR3 runs 14 residues. CDR1 and CDR2 from the germline V gene are MRHNA and SNTAGT. V was pared by 3 bases and J by 3 bases, with 8 bases between. Documented treatment: randomized to nivolumab then ipilimumab (arm A) or the reverse (arm B). From thawed PBMCs, live CD3+CD8+ cells negative for CD19 and CD56 were sorted. The protocol was immunoSEQ multiplex PCR, while the TCRdb copy is restricted to in-frame clones and leaves out a portion. The sample holds about 11,000 clones, about 81% seen once.

Specimen: CD8+ T cells sorted from blood (inferred from file names), collected from a patient given nivolumab and ipilimumab in sequence. J is TRBJ2-2 and V is TRBV6-4, with D perhaps matching TRBD1 (5 bases). This receptor was identified in a human donor with melanoma. This CDR3 reads CASSEGPYTGELFF. The CDR3 DNA reads TGTGCCAGCAGTGAGGGGCCTTACACCGGGGAGCTGTTTTTT.